This is a list of T cell receptor beta chains from one sample in a study of blood T cell repertoires in COVID-19. Only in-frame clones appear in the TCRdb table, and some are missing; sequencing was by immunoSEQ multiplex PCR. The table has under 400,000 clones, 87% seen once. What was sequenced was PBMCs or T cells enriched from blood (not recorded which). The receptors originated from a man in his forties in a cohort exposed to, infected with or recovered from COVID-19 (not recorded which). Both conserved end residues are part of each CDR3. A D gene is named only where the DNA matches it firmly. A clone size is listed for some rows: how often the clone was seen (once, few, many), or a class if it is expanded.

TGTGCCAGCAGTTCCGGGGGACGCAATCAGCCCCAGCATTTT CASSSGGRNQPQHF TRBJ1-5 once TRBV27 -
TGCGCCAGCAGCCAATCGTTCCCGGGGGGTGTTAATTCACCCCTCCACTTT CASSQSFPGGVNSPLHF TRBJ1-6 - TRBV4-1 -
TGTGCCAGCAGCCAAAAGAGGGGGAATGGGCCCCAGCATTTT CASSQKRGNGPQHF TRBJ1-5 - TRBV6-5 -
TGTGCCAGTAGTATTTCAGGGACAGACGACTACGAGCAGTACTTC CASSISGTDDYEQYF TRBJ2-7 - TRBV19 TRBD1
TGTGCCAGCAGCTTAACGTCAGGGGCTAACTATGGCTACACCTTC CASSLTSGANYGYTF TRBJ1-2 - TRBV7-2 -
TGTGCCAGCAGCCAAAAAGGGGCAGATACGCAGTATTTT CASSQKGADTQYF TRBJ2-3 - TRBV3-1/TRBV3-2 -
TGTGCCAGCAGTGACAGGACAGGAATAAGCACAGATACGCAGTATTTT CASSDRTGISTDTQYF TRBJ2-3 - TRBV6-4 TRBD1
TGTGCCAGCAGCTTGGGCCTCGCACACGAGACCCAGTACTTC CASSLGLAHETQYF TRBJ2-5 - TRBV11-2 -
TGTGCCAGCAGCTTAGGGGACAGGGGGATAAAGAATGGCTACACCTTC CASSLGDRGIKNGYTF TRBJ1-2 - TRBV7-9 TRBD1
TGCGCCAGCAACTTGGATGGGCGACCGAACACTGAAGCTTTCTTT CASNLDGRPNTEAFF TRBJ1-1 few TRBV5-1 -
TGTGCCAGCAGCTTAGTGGAACAGGGGCCTCAGCCCCAGCATTTT CASSLVEQGPQPQHF TRBJ1-5 once TRBV7-8 TRBD1
TGTGCCAGCAGCGTAGACAGAAGTAATGAAAAACTGTTTTTT CASSVDRSNEKLFF TRBJ1-4 - TRBV9 -
TGCAGTGCTAGTTCCGGGGGAGGCACCACAGATACGCAGTATTTT CSASSGGGTTDTQYF TRBJ2-3 once TRBV20-1 -
TGTGCCACCAGCAGAGATTCCGGACAACCCGAGCAGTACTTC CATSRDSGQPEQYF TRBJ2-7 - TRBV15 -
TGTGCCAGCAGCCAAATGGAGGGGGCCCAAGAGACCCAGTACTTC CASSQMEGAQETQYF TRBJ2-5 - TRBV3-1/TRBV3-2 -
TGTGCCAGCAGCTTATATTGGAGCTCTGGAAACACCATATATTTT CASSLYWSSGNTIYF TRBJ1-3 - TRBV7-9 -
TGTGCCAGCAGCTCCCCTAGCGGGAGTCCCAATGAGCAGTTCTTC CASSSPSGSPNEQFF TRBJ2-1 - TRBV11-2 TRBD2
TGTGCCAGCAGTGAAATCGGGGTTAACTATGGCTACACCTTC CASSEIGVNYGYTF TRBJ1-2 - TRBV6-1 -
TGTGCCAGTAGTATACGACACAGGGTAGAGACCCAGTACTTC CASSIRHRVETQYF TRBJ2-5 once TRBV19 -
TGTGCCAGCAGCTACAGGGTGATGAACACTGAAGCTTTCTTT CASSYRVMNTEAFF TRBJ1-1 - TRBV3-1/TRBV3-2 -
TGTGCCAGTAGTATAGCGGAGCCTAGCGGGAGTCGAGCGTGGTACTTC CASSIAEPSGSRAWYF TRBJ2-7 - TRBV19 TRBD2
TGTGCCAGCAGTGCCCAGGGGGCGTCCAACTATGGCTACACCTTC CASSAQGASNYGYTF TRBJ1-2 - TRBV6-4 TRBD1
TGTGCCTGGAGTAAAATATCCGACTATTCCGAGCAGTACTTC CAWSKISDYSEQYF TRBJ2-7 many TRBV30 -
TGTGCCAGCACCCTAACTAGCGCCTACTACAATGAGCAGTTCTTC CASTLTSAYYNEQFF TRBJ2-1 - TRBV28 TRBD2
TGTGCCAGTAGTGAGTCAGGGGGCGCGGGTTCACCCCTCCACTTT CASSESGGAGSPLHF TRBJ1-6 - TRBV19 TRBD1
TGTGCCAGCAGTGAACAGCAGGGCTATGGCTACACCTTC CASSEQQGYGYTF TRBJ1-2 few TRBV25-1 -
TGTGCCAGCAGCCAAAACCTCGGACAATCTGGGGACTATGGCTACACCTTC CASSQNLGQSGDYGYTF TRBJ1-2 - TRBV4-2 -
TGTGCCAGCAGTCCCATCGGACAGGACTACGAGCAGTACTTC CASSPIGQDYEQYF TRBJ2-7 few TRBV27 TRBD1
TGTGCAAGTCGCTTAGCGCAGGGGGTGGAAGATACGCAGTATTTT CASRLAQGVEDTQYF TRBJ2-3 - TRBV12-2 -
TGCGCCAGCAGTGAGGGGACTAGAGCAGATACGCAGTATTTT CASSEGTRADTQYF TRBJ2-3 - TRBV10-1 TRBD2
TGTGCTAGTGGTTCCTGGAGCTATGGCTACACCTTC CASGSWSYGYTF TRBJ1-2 - TRBV12-5 -
TGTGCCAGCAGCCGGGACAGGGGACAGAACACTGAAGCTTTCTTT CASSRDRGQNTEAFF TRBJ1-1 - TRBV2 TRBD1
TGTGCCAGCAGTCGACAGGGAGCTAACTATGGCTACACCTTC CASSRQGANYGYTF TRBJ1-2 - TRBV7-2 TRBD1
TGTGCCAGTAGTTACCAGGGGTCGGTCTATGGCTACACCTTC CASSYQGSVYGYTF TRBJ1-2 - TRBV19 -
TGCGCCAGCAGTGATGGGGAGGCAAGCACAGATACGCAGTATTTT CASSDGEASTDTQYF TRBJ2-3 - TRBV10-1 -
TGTGCCAGCTCACCAACTAGCGGCACAGATACGCAGTATTTT CASSPTSGTDTQYF TRBJ2-3 - TRBV18 TRBD2
TGTGCCTGGAGGTCCCGGGAGAAGGACACCGGGGAGCTGTTTTTT CAWRSREKDTGELFF TRBJ2-2 - TRBV30 -
TGTGCCATCAGTGAGCGGGAGCCAGATACGCAGTATTTT CAISEREPDTQYF TRBJ2-3 - TRBV10-3 -
TGTGCCAGCAGGACAGACAGGGGTGCTTATTCACCCCTCCACTTT CASRTDRGAYSPLHF TRBJ1-6 - TRBV7-2 TRBD1
TGTGCCAGCAGGTCGACAGGGGGCTATGGCTACACCTTC CASRSTGGYGYTF TRBJ1-2 - TRBV6-5 TRBD1
TGTGCCAGCAGGACAGGGGAAGAGCAGTACTTC CASRTGEEQYF TRBJ2-7 once TRBV7-9 TRBD1
TGCGCCAGCAGCTTGGCCGGCGGGGGCACTGAAGCTTTCTTT CASSLAGGGTEAFF TRBJ1-1 - TRBV5-1 -
TGTGCCAGCAGTAGACAGGGACAAGAGACCCAGTACTTC CASSRQGQETQYF TRBJ2-5 - TRBV11-2 TRBD1
TGCGCCAGCAGCTTCGACGGGACTAGAGGTAATGAGCAGTTCTTC CASSFDGTRGNEQFF TRBJ2-1 once TRBV5-1 TRBD2
TGTGCCAGCAGCTTAGCTAGAGGACTAGCGGCGGACAATGAGCAGTTCTTC CASSLARGLAADNEQFF TRBJ2-1 - TRBV7-9 TRBD2
TGTGCCAGCAGCTCCATTAGCGGAGAGGTATACGAGCAGTACTTC CASSSISGEVYEQYF TRBJ2-7 - TRBV7-8 -